This T cell receptor (beta chain) was documented in a study of blood T cell repertoires in COVID-19. Study context: Acute and convalescent COVID-19 samples came from the United States, Italy and Spain.

The assay was immunoSEQ multiplex PCR, and TCRdb's table has in-frame clones only and misses some. The sample holds around 170,000 clones, less than 85% seen once. V was shortened by 8 bases and J by 6 bases, with 16 bases between the two germline ends. The CDR3 consists of 13 residues. The germline V gene has CDR1 MNHEY and CDR2 SMNVEV (reference sequence). Those who participated ranged in age from 18 to 89 years and resided in about two dozen US areas. Researchers sorted participants into cohorts using their self-reported clinical history. Recovery among Cohort 3 donors was established by two negative PCRs, clearance, or symptom resolution.

Sequencing used PBMCs or T cells enriched from blood (not recorded which). V usage is TRBV27 and J usage is TRBJ1-2; D is perhaps TRBD1 (5 bases). This sequence was found in a man over 45 who had recovered from COVID-19. CDR3 sequence: CASPLAGVDGYTF. The DNA of the CDR3 is TGTGCCAGCCCCTTGGCGGGGGTCGATGGCTACACCTTC.